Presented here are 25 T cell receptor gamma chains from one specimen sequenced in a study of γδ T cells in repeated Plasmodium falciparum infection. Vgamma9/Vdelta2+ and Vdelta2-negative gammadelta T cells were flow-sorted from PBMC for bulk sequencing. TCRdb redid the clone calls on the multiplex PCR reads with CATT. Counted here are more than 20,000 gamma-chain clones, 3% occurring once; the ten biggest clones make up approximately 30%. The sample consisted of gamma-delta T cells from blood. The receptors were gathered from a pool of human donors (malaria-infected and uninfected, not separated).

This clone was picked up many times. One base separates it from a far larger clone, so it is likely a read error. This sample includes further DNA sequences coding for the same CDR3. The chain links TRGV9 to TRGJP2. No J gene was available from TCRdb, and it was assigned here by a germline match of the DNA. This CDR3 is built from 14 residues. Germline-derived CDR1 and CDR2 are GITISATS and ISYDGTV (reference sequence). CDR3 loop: CALWTYSSDWIKTF. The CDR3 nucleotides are TGTGCCTTGTGGACTTATAGCAGTGATTGGATCAAGACGTTT.

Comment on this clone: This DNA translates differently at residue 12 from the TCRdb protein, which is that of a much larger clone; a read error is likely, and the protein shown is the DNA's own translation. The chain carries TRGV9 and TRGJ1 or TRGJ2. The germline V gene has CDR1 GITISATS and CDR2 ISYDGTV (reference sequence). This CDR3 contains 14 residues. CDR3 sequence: CALWEVLVDYKELF. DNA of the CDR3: TGTGCCTTGTGGGAGGTGCTAGTGGATTATAAGGAACTCTTT.

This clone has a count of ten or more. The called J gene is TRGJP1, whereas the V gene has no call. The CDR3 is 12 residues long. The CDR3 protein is CATWRTGWFKIF. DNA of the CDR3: TGTGCCACCTGGCGAACTGGTTGGTTCAAGATATTT.

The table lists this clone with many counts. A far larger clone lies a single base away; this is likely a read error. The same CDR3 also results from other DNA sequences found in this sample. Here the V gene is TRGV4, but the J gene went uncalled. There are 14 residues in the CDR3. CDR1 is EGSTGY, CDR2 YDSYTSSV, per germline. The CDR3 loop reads CATWDGPRRYKKLF. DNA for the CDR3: TGTGCCACCTGGGATGGGCCTCGTCGTTATAAGAAACTCTTC.

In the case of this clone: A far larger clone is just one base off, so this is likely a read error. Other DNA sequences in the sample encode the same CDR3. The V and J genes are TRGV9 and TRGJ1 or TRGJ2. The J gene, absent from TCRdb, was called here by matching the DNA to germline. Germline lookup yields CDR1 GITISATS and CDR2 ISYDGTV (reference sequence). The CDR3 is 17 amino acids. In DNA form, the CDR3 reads TGTGCCTTGTGGGAGCCCCCGAACCACTTAAATTATTACAAGAAACTCTTT. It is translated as CALWEPPNHLNYYKKLF.

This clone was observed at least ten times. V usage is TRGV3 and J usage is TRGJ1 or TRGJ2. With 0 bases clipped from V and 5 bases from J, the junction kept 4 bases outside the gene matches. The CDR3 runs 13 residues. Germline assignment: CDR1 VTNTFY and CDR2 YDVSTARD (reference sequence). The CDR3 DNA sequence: TGTGCCACCTGGGACAGGCGGGATTATAAGAAACTCTTT. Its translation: CATWDRRDYKKLF.

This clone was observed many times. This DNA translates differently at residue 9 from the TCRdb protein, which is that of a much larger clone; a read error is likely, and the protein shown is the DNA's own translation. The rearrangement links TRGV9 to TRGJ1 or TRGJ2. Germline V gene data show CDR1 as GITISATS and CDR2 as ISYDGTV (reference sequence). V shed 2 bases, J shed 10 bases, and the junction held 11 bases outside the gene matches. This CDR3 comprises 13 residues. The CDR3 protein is CALWEAPIVKKLF. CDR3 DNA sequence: TGTGCCTTGTGGGAGGCCCCAATTGTGAAGAAACTCTTT.

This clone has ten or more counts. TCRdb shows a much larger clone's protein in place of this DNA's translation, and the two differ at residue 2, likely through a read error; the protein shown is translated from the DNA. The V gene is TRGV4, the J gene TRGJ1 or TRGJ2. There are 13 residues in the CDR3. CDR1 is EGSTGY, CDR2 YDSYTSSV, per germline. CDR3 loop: CTTWDGRCYKKLF. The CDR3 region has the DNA TGTACCACCTGGGATGGGCGGTGTTATAAGAAACTCTTT.

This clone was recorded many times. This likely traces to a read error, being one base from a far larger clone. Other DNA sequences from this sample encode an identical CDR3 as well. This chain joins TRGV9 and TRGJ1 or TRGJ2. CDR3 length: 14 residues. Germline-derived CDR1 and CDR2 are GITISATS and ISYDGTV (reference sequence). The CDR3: CALWEVPNYYKKLF. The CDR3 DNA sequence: TGTGCCTTGTGGGAGGTCCCGAATTACTATAAGAAACTCTTT.

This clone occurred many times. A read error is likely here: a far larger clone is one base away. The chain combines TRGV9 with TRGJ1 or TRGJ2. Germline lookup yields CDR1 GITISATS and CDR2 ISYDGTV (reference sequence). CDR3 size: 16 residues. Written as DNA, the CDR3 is TGTGCCTTGTGGGAGGTGGATGTTCGTCATTATTGTAAGAAACTCTTT. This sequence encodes CALWEVDVRHYCKKLF.

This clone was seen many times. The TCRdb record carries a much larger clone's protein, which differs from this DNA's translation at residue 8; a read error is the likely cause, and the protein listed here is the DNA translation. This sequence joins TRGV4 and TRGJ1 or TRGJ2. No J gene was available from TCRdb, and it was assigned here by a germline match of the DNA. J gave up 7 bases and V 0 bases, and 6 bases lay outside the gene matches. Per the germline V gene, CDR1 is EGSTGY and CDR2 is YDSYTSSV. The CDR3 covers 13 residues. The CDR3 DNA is TGTGCCACCTGGGATGGGATACCCTATAAGAAACTCTTT. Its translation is CATWDGIPYKKLF.

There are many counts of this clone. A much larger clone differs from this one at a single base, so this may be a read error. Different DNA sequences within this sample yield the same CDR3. CDR3 sequence reads: CALWEASYYKKLF. The CDR3 DNA reads as TGTGCCTTGTGGGAGGCTTCTTATTATAAGAAACTCTTT. The chain has TRGV9 and TRGJ1 or TRGJ2. This CDR3 has 13 residues. V gave up 2 bases and J gave up 3 bases; unmatched junction bases: 4. Germline V gives CDR1 GITISATS, CDR2 ISYDGTV (reference sequence).

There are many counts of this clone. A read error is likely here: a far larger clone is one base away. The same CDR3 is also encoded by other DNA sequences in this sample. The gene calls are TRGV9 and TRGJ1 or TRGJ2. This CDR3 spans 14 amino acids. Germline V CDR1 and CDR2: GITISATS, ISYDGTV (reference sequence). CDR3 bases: TGTGCCCTGTGGGAGGTGGGGTATTATTATAAGAAACTCTTT. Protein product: CALWEVGYYYKKLF.

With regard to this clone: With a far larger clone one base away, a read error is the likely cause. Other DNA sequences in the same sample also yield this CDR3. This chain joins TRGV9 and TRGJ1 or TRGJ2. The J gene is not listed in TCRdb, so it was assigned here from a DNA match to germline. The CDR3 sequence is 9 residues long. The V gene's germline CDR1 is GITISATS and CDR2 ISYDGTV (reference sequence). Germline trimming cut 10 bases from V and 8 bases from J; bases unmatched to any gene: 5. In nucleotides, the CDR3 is TGTGCCTTATTGGATAAGAAACTCTTT. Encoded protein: CALLDKKLF.

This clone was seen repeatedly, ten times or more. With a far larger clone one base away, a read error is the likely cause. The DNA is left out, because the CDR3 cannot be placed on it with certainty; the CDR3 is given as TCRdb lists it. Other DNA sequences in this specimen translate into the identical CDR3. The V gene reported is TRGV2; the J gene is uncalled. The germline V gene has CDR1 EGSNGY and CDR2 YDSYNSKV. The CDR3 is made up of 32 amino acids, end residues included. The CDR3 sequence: CATWDGRRIIRNSLAVEQHLLSQVSIGRIQHF.

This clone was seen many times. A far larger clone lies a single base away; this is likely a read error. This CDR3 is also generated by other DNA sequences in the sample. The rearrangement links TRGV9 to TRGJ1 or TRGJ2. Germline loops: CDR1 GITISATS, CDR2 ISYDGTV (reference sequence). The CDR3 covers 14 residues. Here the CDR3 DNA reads TGTGCCTTGTGGGAGATCCTCCATTACTATAAGAAACTCTTT. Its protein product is CALWEILHYYKKLF.

Written as DNA, the CDR3 is TGTGCCTTGTGGAGCAAGAGTTGGGCAAAAAAAATCAAGGTATTT. Amino acid sequence: CALWSKSWAKKIKVF. The chain is built from TRGV9 and TRGJP. TCRdb carries no J gene annotation; the J gene was assigned here by matching the DNA with germline. J was trimmed by 16 bases and V by 6 bases; bases with no gene match: 15. CDR1 is GITISATS and CDR2 is ISYDGTV in the germline V gene (reference sequence). The CDR3 length is 15 residues.

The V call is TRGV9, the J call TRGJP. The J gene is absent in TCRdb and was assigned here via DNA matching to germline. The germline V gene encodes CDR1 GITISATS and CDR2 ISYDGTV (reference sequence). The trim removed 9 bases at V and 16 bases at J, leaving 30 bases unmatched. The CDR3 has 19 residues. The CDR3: CALGGCAWAKSWAKKIKVF. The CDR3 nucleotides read TGTGCCTTGGGGGGGTGCGCGTGGGCCAAGAGTTGGGCAAAAAAAATCAAGGTATTT.

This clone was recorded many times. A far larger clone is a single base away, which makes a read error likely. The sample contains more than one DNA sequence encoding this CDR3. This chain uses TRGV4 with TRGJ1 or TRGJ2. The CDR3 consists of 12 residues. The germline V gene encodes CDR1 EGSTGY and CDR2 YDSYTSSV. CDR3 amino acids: CATWAPYYKKLF. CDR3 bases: TGTGCCACATGGGCCCCTTATTATAAGAAACTCTTT.

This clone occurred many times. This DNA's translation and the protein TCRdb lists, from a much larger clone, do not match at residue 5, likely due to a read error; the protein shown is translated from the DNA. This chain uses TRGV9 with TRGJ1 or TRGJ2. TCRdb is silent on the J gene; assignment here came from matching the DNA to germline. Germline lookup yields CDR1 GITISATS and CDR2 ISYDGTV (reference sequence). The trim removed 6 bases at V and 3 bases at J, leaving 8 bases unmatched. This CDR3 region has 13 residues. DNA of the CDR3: TGTGCCTTGTGGAAGCGCTTTTATTATAAGAAACTCTTT. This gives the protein CALWKRFYYKKLF.

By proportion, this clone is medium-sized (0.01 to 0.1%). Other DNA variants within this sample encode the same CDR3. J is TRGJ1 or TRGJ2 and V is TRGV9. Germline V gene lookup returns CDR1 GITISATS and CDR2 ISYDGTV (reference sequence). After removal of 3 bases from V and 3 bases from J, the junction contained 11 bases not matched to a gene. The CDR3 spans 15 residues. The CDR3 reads CALWEPTYFYYKKLF. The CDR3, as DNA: TGTGCCTTGTGGGAGCCCACATACTTTTATTATAAGAAACTCTTT.

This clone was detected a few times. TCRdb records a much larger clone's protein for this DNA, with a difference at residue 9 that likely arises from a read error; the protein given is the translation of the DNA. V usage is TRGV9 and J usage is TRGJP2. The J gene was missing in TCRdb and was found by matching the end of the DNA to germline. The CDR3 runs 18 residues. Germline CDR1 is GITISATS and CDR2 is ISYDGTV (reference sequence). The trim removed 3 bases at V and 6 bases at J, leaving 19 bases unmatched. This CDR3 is CALWEPPESLGGDWIKTF. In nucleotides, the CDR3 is TGTGCCTTGTGGGAGCCGCCCGAAAGTCTCGGTGGTGATTGGATCAAGACGTTT.

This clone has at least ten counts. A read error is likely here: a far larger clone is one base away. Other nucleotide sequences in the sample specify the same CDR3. The CDR3 DNA sequence: TGTGCCACCTGGGACGGGCGGCGGGGTTATTATTATAAGAAACTCTTT. As protein: CATWDGRRGYYYKKLF. The chain employs TRGV2 and TRGJ1 or TRGJ2. V lost 0 bases to trimming and J lost 2 bases; unmatched junction nucleotides: 10. This CDR3 is built from 16 residues. Germline lookup yields CDR1 EGSNGY and CDR2 YDSYNSKV.

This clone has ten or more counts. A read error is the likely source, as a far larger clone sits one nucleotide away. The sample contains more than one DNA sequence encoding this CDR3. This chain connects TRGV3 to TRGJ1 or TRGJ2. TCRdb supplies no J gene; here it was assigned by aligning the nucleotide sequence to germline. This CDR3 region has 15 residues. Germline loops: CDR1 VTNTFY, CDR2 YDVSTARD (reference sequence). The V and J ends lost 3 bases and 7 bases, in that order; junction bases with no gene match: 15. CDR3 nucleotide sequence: TGTGCCACCTGGGACTCAGCACGCGGGCTGTATAAGAAACTCTTT. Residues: CATWDSARGLYKKLF.

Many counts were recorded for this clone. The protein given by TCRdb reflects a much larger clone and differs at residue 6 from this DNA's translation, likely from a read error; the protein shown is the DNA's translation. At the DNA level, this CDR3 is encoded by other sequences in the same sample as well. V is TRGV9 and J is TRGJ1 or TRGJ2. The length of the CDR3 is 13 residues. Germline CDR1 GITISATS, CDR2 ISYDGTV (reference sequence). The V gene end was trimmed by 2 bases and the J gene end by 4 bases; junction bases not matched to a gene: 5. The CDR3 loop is CALWEALYYKKLF. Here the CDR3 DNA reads TGTGCCTTGTGGGAGGCGTTGTATTATAAGAAACTCTTT.